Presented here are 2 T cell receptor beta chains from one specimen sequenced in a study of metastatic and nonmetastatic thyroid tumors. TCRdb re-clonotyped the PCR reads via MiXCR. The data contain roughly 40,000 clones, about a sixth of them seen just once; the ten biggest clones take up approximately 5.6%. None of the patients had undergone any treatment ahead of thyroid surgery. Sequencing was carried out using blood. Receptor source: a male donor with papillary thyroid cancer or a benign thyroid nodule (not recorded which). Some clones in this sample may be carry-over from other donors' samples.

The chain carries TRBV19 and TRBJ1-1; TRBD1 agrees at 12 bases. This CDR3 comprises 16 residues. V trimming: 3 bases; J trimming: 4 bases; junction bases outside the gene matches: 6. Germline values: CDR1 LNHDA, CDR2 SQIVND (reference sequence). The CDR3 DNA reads TGTGCCAGTAGTATTTTGGGACAGGGGGCGACCACTGAAGCTTTCTTT. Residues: CASSILGQGATTEAFF.

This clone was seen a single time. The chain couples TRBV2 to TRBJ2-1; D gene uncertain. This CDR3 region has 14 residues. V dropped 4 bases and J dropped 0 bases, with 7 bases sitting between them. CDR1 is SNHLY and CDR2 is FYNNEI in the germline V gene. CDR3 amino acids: CASSGVPSYNEQFF. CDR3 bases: TGTGCCAGCAGTGGGGTGCCCTCCTACAATGAGCAGTTCTTC.